This T cell receptor beta chain originates from a study of metastatic and nonmetastatic thyroid tumors. General study results and limits: When malignant thyroid tumors were compared with benign nodules, TCR beta diversity was reportedly significantly higher in the malignant tumors. This held in both blood and tumor samples.

None of the patients had undergone any treatment ahead of thyroid surgery. Germline assignment: CDR1 SGHRS and CDR2 YFSETQ. V was pared by 1 base and J by 0 bases, with 1 base of the junction left unmatched. The CDR3 length is 15 residues. Under the authors' procedure: Between-group CDR3 differences, defined by clinicopathological status, yielded a distant-metastasis classifier for papillary thyroid cancer. With MiXCR, TCRdb called clones anew from the PCR reads. The authors' filters were not applied to this entry. The table includes about 22,000 clones, more than 20% detected once. Ten or more counts support this clone. Its specificity is not known.

The rearrangement links TRBV5-1 to TRBJ1-5, with 7 bases fitting TRBD1. Sequencing was done on a sample of blood. This receptor was identified in a male donor with papillary thyroid cancer or a benign thyroid nodule (not recorded which). Some clones in this sample may be carry-over from other donors' samples. The CDR3 loop is CASSLTGDSNQPQHF. CDR3 coding DNA: TGCGCCAGCAGCTTGACAGGGGATAGCAATCAGCCCCAGCATTTT.